The T cell receptor (beta chain) under discussion was sequenced for a study of CD8+ T cells in alopecia areata. In the study overall: The duration of tofacitinib was 6 to 18 months, with 6 months off drug afterward.

The treatment is: oral pan-JAK inhibitor, 5-10 mg twice daily. Lesional scalp punch biopsies and peripheral blood were collected from alopecia areata patients. Germline V CDR1 and CDR2: MNHEY, SMNVEV (reference sequence). The CDR3 has 13 amino acids. The V gene end was trimmed by 11 bases and the J gene end by 7 bases; junction bases not matched to a gene: 9. In its sample, this clone was seen a few times. Extracted RNA was reverse transcribed into cDNA, the sequencing template. The table came from immunoSEQ multiplex PCR; TCRdb's copy has only in-frame clones and leaves some out. The sample shows roughly 200,000 clones, approximately 55% of them seen only once.

Sequenced here: CD8+ T cells sorted from blood, sampled at week 24, from a patient treated with tofacitinib. The receptor's source is a human donor with alopecia areata. The genes are TRBV27 and TRBJ2-7; the match to TRBD2 covers 12 bases. The CDR3 loop reads CASGLAGFGEQYF. The CDR3, as DNA: TGTGCCTCGGGACTAGCGGGCTTCGGGGAGCAGTACTTC.